The next 27 T cell receptor beta chains were all read from a single sample in a study of blood T cell repertoires in COVID-19. The table came from immunoSEQ multiplex PCR; TCRdb's copy has only in-frame clones and leaves some out. The table has about 180,000 clones, around 85% seen once. Sequences were obtained from peripheral blood. The source of these receptors is a person aged 65-85 years with COVID-19, enrolled during active disease.

The chain couples TRBV28 to TRBJ2-5; TRBD2 might be the D (5 bases). V dropped 6 bases and J dropped 4 bases, with 12 bases sitting between them. Germline-derived CDR1 and CDR2 are MDHEN and SYDVKM. This CDR3 comprises 13 residues. CDR3 region: CASRGSLRETQYF. Here the CDR3 DNA reads TGTGCCAGCAGAGGGAGTTTAAGAGAGACCCAGTACTTC.

This chain links TRBV12-3 or TRBV12-4 with TRBJ1-1; 8 bases are shared with TRBD1. V gave up 3 bases and J gave up 5 bases; unmatched junction bases: 2. This CDR3 has 13 residues. DNA of the CDR3: TGTGCCAGCAGTTTGGGACAGGTGACTGAAGCTTTCTTT. Its protein is CASSLGQVTEAFF.

The chain is built from TRBV28 and TRBJ1-2; the D is unclear. Germline CDR1 reads MDHEN; CDR2 reads SYDVKM. This CDR3 is built from 14 residues. Trimming pared 7 bases from V and 4 bases from J, leaving 16 bases between. The CDR3 DNA sequence: TGTGCCAGCACCTTACCCGGGAAAGGCTATGGCTACACCTTC. Protein sequence: CASTLPGKGYGYTF.

V and J are TRBV7-2 and TRBJ1-1, with D uncertain. Germline-derived CDR1 and CDR2 are SGHTA and FQGNSA. The CDR3 runs 16 residues. Trimming took off 5 bases at V and 4 bases at J, with 20 bases between the two ends. CDR3 amino acids: CASSTDTWLGSTEAFF. The CDR3 DNA reads TGTGCCAGCAGCACTGATACTTGGCTTGGGAGCACTGAAGCTTTCTTT.

This clone occurred once. The chain recombines TRBV6-1 with TRBJ1-2, with TRBD1 as a possible D gene (6 bases). Trimming removed 2 bases from V and 3 bases from J, with 16 bases in between. The CDR3 spans 16 residues. CDR1 and CDR2 (germline): MNHNS, SASEGT. The CDR3 region has the DNA TGTGCCAGCAGTGAACTGCTACAGGGTCCGGACTATGGCTACACCTTC. Its protein is CASSELLQGPDYGYTF.

The chain is built from TRBV28 and TRBJ1-2, with TRBD1 identical over 11 bases. Germline trimming cut 4 bases from V and 3 bases from J; bases unmatched to any gene: 4. Germline V gene data show CDR1 as MDHEN and CDR2 as SYDVKM. CDR3 length equals 15 residues. The chain's CDR3 is CASSYPGQGDYGYTF. The CDR3 DNA sequence: TGTGCCAGCAGTTATCCGGGACAGGGGGACTATGGCTACACCTTC.

V is TRBV7-8 and J is TRBJ2-7; no firm D call. CDR1 SGHVS and CDR2 FQNEAQ come from the germline V gene. The CDR3 covers 11 residues. Trimming shortened V by 5 bases and J by 7 bases, and 9 bases separated the two germline ends. CDR3 residues: CASSPSLEQYF. The CDR3 bases are TGTGCCAGCAGCCCCTCGCTAGAGCAGTACTTC.

The V and J genes are TRBV5-1 and TRBJ2-1; D not resolved. The V gene lost 3 bases and the J gene lost 4 bases, with 11 bases spanning the gap. The germline V gene encodes CDR1 SGHRS and CDR2 YFSETQ. There are 14 residues in the CDR3. CDR3 residues: CASSYISLYNEQFF. The CDR3 DNA reads TGCGCCAGCAGCTACATTAGCTTATACAATGAGCAGTTCTTC.

The chain uses TRBV7-8 and TRBJ1-3, with 9 bases lining up with TRBD1. Germline values: CDR1 SGHVS, CDR2 FQNEAQ. The CDR3 contains 15 residues. With V trimmed by 6 bases and J by 2 bases, 5 bases remained unmatched. The CDR3 spells CASSRDRVTGNTIYF. DNA for the CDR3: TGTGCCAGCAGTAGGGACAGGGTTACTGGAAACACCATATATTTT.

The chain carries TRBV14 and TRBJ1-1; the D is unclear. The V gene's germline CDR1 is SGHDN and CDR2 FVKESK. V lost 3 bases, J lost 5 bases, and 4 bases lay in between. The CDR3 has 11 residues. The CDR3 nucleotides read TGTGCCAGCAGCCAGAGGACTGAAGCTTTCTTT. Residues: CASSQRTEAFF. The full variable domain, in which reference TRBV14 and TRBJ1-1 provide the parts outside the CDR3, is EAGVTQFPSHSVIEKGQTVTLRCDPISGHDNLYWYRRVMGKEIKFLLHFVKESKQDESGMPNNRFLAERTGGTYSTLKVQPAELEDSGVYFCASSQRTEAFFGQGTRLTVV.

There are a few counts of this clone. The chain employs TRBV5-1 and TRBJ2-2, with TRBD2 matching over 12 bases. This CDR3 has 22 amino acids. Germline V gives CDR1 SGHRS, CDR2 YFSETQ. J was trimmed by 2 bases and V by 2 bases; bases with no gene match: 19. The CDR3 DNA follows: TGCGCCAGCAGCTTACTCCTAGGACTAGCGGGAATACGCCGTCCAAACACCGGGGAGCTGTTTTTT. It codes for CASSLLLGLAGIRRPNTGELFF. The variable domain in full, completed from reference TRBV5-1 and TRBJ2-2, reads KAGVTQTPRYLIKTRGQQVTLSCSPISGHRSVSWYQQTPGQGLQFLFEYFSETQRNKGNFPGRFSGRQFSNSRSEMNVSTLELGDSALYLCASSLLLGLAGIRRPNTGELFFGEGSRLTVL.

The chain uses TRBV28 and TRBJ2-5; 8 nucleotides match TRBD1. The CDR3 extends over 13 amino acids. Per germline, CDR1 MDHEN and CDR2 SYDVKM. V lost 11 bases, J lost 5 bases, and 10 bases stayed unmatched. The CDR3 region has the DNA TGTGCCGGTCAGGGGGCCGTCCACGAGACCCAGTACTTC. It encodes CAGQGAVHETQYF.

The chain combines TRBV24-1 with TRBJ2-1, with D perhaps TRBD1 (6 bases). V dropped 3 bases and J dropped 1 base, with 12 bases sitting between them. This CDR3 is 16 amino acids long. Germline CDR1 reads KGHDR; CDR2 reads SFDVKD. CDR3 DNA sequence: TGTGCCACCAGTGATCACCGGGACACATCCTACAATGAGCAGTTCTTC. Protein sequence: CATSDHRDTSYNEQFF.

This chain connects TRBV18 to TRBJ1-4, with D possibly TRBD1 on 6 matching bases. There are 16 residues in the CDR3. Germline V gene lookup returns CDR1 KGHSH and CDR2 LQKENI. Trimming took 0 bases from V and 8 from J, leaving 16 bases between them. CDR3 amino acids: CASSPPVISGEEKLFF. The CDR3 region has the DNA TGTGCCAGCTCACCACCGGTCATCTCAGGGGAAGAAAAACTGTTTTTT.

V usage is TRBV28 and J usage is TRBJ2-1; 9 nucleotides line up with TRBD1. Germline-derived CDR1 and CDR2 are MDHEN and SYDVKM. This CDR3 contains 12 residues. With 7 bases clipped from V and 15 bases from J, the junction kept 10 bases outside the gene matches. The DNA for the CDR3 is TGTGCCAGCACCCTAGAGGACAGGGGACCGTTCTTC. This gives the protein CASTLEDRGPFF.

The chain uses TRBV11-2 and TRBJ1-1; D may be TRBD1 (5 bases). Germline CDR1 is SGHAT and CDR2 is FQNNGV. The CDR3 contains 14 residues. Trimming shortened V by 1 base and J by 4 bases, and 10 bases separated the two germline ends. The CDR3 region has the DNA TGTGCCAGCAGCTTAGTGGGGGGAGGCACTGAAGCTTTCTTT. This codes for CASSLVGGGTEAFF.

The J gene is TRBJ2-2, the V gene TRBV3-1 (or the pseudogene TRBV3-2); perhaps TRBD2 as D (5 bases). Germline CDR1 LGHDT, CDR2 YNNKEL (reference sequence). This CDR3 contains 13 residues. Trimming took 1 base from V and 8 from J, leaving 8 bases between them. The CDR3 bases are TGTGCCAGCAGCCAAGCCCCGGGGGGGGAGCTGTTTTTT. This encodes CASSQAPGGELFF.

This clone was picked up a small number of times. This rearrangement joins TRBV28 to TRBJ2-1; D might be TRBD1 (6 bases). CDR3 length: 14 amino acids. With 8 bases removed from V and 6 bases from J, the gap between germline ends came to 17 bases. Germline V CDR1 and CDR2: MDHEN, SYDVKM. The CDR3 DNA is TGTGCCAGCCTTATACAGGGAATGGGCAATGAGCAGTTCTTC. It is translated as CASLIQGMGNEQFF.

The chain links TRBV12-3 or TRBV12-4 to TRBJ2-2; no clear D gene. The CDR3 consists of 10 residues. The V end lost 4 bases, the J end lost 8 bases, and 2 bases lay between the germline ends. CDR3 residues: CASSSGELFF. The CDR3 DNA follows: TGTGCCAGCAGTTCTGGGGAGCTGTTTTTT.

This clone was detected a few times. The rearrangement uses TRBV15 and TRBJ2-5; D is possibly TRBD1 (6 bases). Between the trimmed V and J ends, which lost 0 bases and 5 bases, there was a span of 16 bases. The germline V gene has CDR1 LNHNV and CDR2 YYDKDF (reference sequence). CDR3 size: 16 residues. The CDR3 DNA sequence: TGTGCCACCAGCAGAGATAAGTCAACAGGGTCGGAGACCCAGTACTTC. Translation: CATSRDKSTGSETQYF.

The CDR3 DNA reads as TGTGCCAGCAGATCTAGCGGAACGGCTGAGCAGTTCTTC. Protein sequence: CASRSSGTAEQFF. This chain connects TRBV27 to TRBJ2-1; 7 positions match TRBD2. CDR3 length: 13 amino acids. The germline gives CDR1 MNHEY, CDR2 SMNVEV (reference sequence). V was pared by 6 bases and J by 9 bases, with 8 bases of the junction left unmatched.

V is TRBV25-1 and J is TRBJ2-5, with D possibly matching TRBD1 (5 bases). From germline, CDR1 is MGHDK and CDR2 SYGVNS. V gave up 2 bases and J gave up 2 bases, with 9 bases separating them. The CDR3 runs to 14 residues. The CDR3 loop reads CASSEPRVQETQYF. The CDR3 DNA reads as TGTGCCAGCAGTGAACCCAGGGTACAAGAGACCCAGTACTTC.

The gene calls are TRBV7-2 and TRBJ2-1, with TRBD1 identical over 9 bases. V lost 5 bases to trimming and J lost 5 bases; unmatched junction nucleotides: 7. The CDR3 is made up of 15 amino acids. The germline V gene encodes CDR1 SGHTA and CDR2 FQGNSA. Written as DNA, the CDR3 is TGTGCCAGCAGCCCGGGACAGGGCAGGCACAATGAGCAGTTCTTC. Its translation: CASSPGQGRHNEQFF.

The chain carries TRBV30 and TRBJ1-5, with TRBD1 matching over 9 bases. The CDR3 covers 13 residues. Losses at the gene ends were 5 bases for V and 7 bases for J; bases not matched to a gene: 6. Germline V gene sequence: CDR1 GTSNPN, CDR2 SVGIG (reference sequence). The DNA for the CDR3 is TGTGCCTGGGAGGGGACAGGGCACCAGCCCCAGCATTTT. This sequence encodes CAWEGTGHQPQHF.

This chain links TRBV5-5 with TRBJ2-5; the D gene is possibly TRBD2 (5 bases). Trimming stripped 0 bases from V and 5 bases from J, with 20 bases between. This CDR3 region has 17 residues. Germline assignment: CDR1 SGHKS and CDR2 YYEKEE (reference sequence). CDR3 amino acids: CASSLELMVAIRETQYF. Written as DNA, the CDR3 is TGTGCCAGCAGCTTGGAACTTATGGTAGCGATTCGGGAGACCCAGTACTTC.

The rearrangement links TRBV7-9 to TRBJ1-4; D not certain. V was pared by 4 bases and J by 6 bases, with 12 bases between. There are 14 residues in the CDR3. CDR1 and CDR2 (germline): SEHNR, FQNEAQ (reference sequence). DNA for the CDR3: TGTGCCAGCAGCTCCACGGGAGCAGATGAAAAACTGTTTTTT. Translation gives CASSSTGADEKLFF.

The chain employs TRBV18 and TRBJ1-5; no firm D call. The CDR3 is 15 amino acids. V was pared by 6 bases and J by 7 bases, with 19 bases between. Germline values: CDR1 KGHSH, CDR2 LQKENI. CDR3 in DNA: TGTGCCAGCTCCGCCAACTCAAAGGCAGGACAGCCCCAGCATTTT. Encoded protein: CASSANSKAGQPQHF.